The 12 T cell receptor beta chains listed next were all sequenced from one sample in a study of blood T cell repertoires in COVID-19. TCRdb's table, derived via immunoSEQ multiplex PCR, lists solely in-frame clones and lacks some. The sample contains about 210,000 clones, around 84% of which appear only once. Sequencing input: peripheral blood. Receptors were obtained from a human donor in a cohort sampled during active COVID-19.

The chain couples TRBV9 to TRBJ2-1; perhaps TRBD2 as D (5 bases). Per germline, CDR1 SGDLS and CDR2 YYNGEE. The CDR3 is made up of 16 amino acids. Trimming cost V 1 base and J 0 bases, with 11 bases left between them. The CDR3 DNA is TGTGCCAGCAGCGTATCCGGGGTCAGCTCCTACAATGAGCAGTTCTTC. Translated: CASSVSGVSSYNEQFF.

This clone occurred once. V gene TRBV18 combines with J gene TRBJ2-5; 7 bases are shared with TRBD1. V lost 4 bases, J lost 4 bases, and 6 bases stayed unmatched. The CDR3 loop spans 14 amino acids. Germline V lookup: CDR1 KGHSH, CDR2 LQKENI. CDR3 bases: TGTGCCAGCTCACGGACAGGAGGTGGAGAGACCCAGTACTTC. It encodes CASSRTGGGETQYF.

In this sample, this clone turned up once. The chain links TRBV6-5 to TRBJ2-3; TRBD2 is a possible D gene (7 bases). Per germline, CDR1 MNHEY and CDR2 SVGAGI. This CDR3 is built from 16 residues. Trimming took off 4 bases at V and 5 bases at J, with 19 bases between the two ends. CDR3 loop: CASSFPGGAGGDTQYF. CDR3 coding DNA: TGTGCCAGCAGTTTCCCTGGGGGGGCCGGGGGAGATACGCAGTATTTT.

The rearrangement uses TRBV5-6 and TRBJ1-6; D not certain. The V gene lost 1 base and the J gene lost 10 bases, with 9 bases spanning the gap. Per germline, CDR1 SGHDT and CDR2 YYEEEE. The CDR3 is 13 residues long. The CDR3 DNA reads TGTGCCAGCAGCTTGAAGCTCTCCTCACCCCTCCACTTT. Encoded protein: CASSLKLSSPLHF.

The chain combines TRBV12-3 or TRBV12-4 with TRBJ2-2; TRBD2 matches 8 bases. J was trimmed by 5 bases and V by 6 bases; bases with no gene match: 2. The CDR3 spans 13 residues. Here the CDR3 reads CASRPSGTGELFF. The DNA for the CDR3 is TGTGCCAGCAGGCCTAGCGGGACCGGGGAGCTGTTTTTT.

This clone occurred once. J is TRBJ2-1 and V is TRBV6-5; 8 positions agree with TRBD2. The V gene's germline CDR1 is MNHEY and CDR2 SVGAGI. The trim removed 4 bases at V and 4 bases at J, leaving 9 bases unmatched. The CDR3 consists of 16 residues. The CDR3: CASSSTRQRGYNEQFF. DNA for the CDR3: TGTGCCAGCAGTTCTACTAGGCAGCGGGGGTACAATGAGCAGTTCTTC.

V and J are TRBV19 and TRBJ2-3; TRBD1 aligns across 11 bases. Trimming removed 4 bases from V and 4 bases from J; junction bases left unmatched: 4. Germline CDR1 reads LNHDA; CDR2 reads SQIVND (reference sequence). This CDR3 spans 15 amino acids. CDR3 in amino acids: CASSTGTGGADTQYF. CDR3 in DNA: TGTGCCAGTAGTACCGGGACAGGGGGAGCAGATACGCAGTATTTT. Based on the CDR3 plus reference TRBV19 and TRBJ2-3, the full variable domain is DGGITQSPKYLFRKEGQNVTLSCEQNLNHDAMYWYRQDPGQGLRLIYYSQIVNDFQKGDIAEGYSVSREKKESFPLTVTSAQKNPTAFYLCASSTGTGGADTQYFGPGTRLTVL.

J is TRBJ1-2 and V is TRBV19; 7 bases agree with TRBD1. V gave up 6 bases and J gave up 3 bases; unmatched junction bases: 4. The CDR3 runs to 13 residues. Germline V gene sequence: CDR1 LNHDA, CDR2 SQIVND (reference sequence). In DNA, the CDR3 is TGTGCCAGTAGGAGACAGGGCGACTATGGCTACACCTTC. Amino acid sequence: CASRRQGDYGYTF. The full variable domain, rest sourced from reference TRBV19 and TRBJ1-2, is DGGITQSPKYLFRKEGQNVTLSCEQNLNHDAMYWYRQDPGQGLRLIYYSQIVNDFQKGDIAEGYSVSREKKESFPLTVTSAQKNPTAFYLCASRRQGDYGYTFGSGTRLTVV.

For the CDR3, the DNA is TGCAGTGCTAGTGAACTCATTTCCTCTGGAAACACCATATATTTT. Its translation is CSASELISSGNTIYF. The rearrangement joins TRBV20-1 to TRBJ1-3; no reliable D call. The CDR3 contains 15 residues. The germline V and J ends were trimmed by 3 bases and 0 bases, with 12 bases remaining between them. CDR1 is DFQATT, CDR2 SNEGSKA, per germline (reference sequence).

The rearrangement links TRBV3-1 (or the pseudogene TRBV3-2) to TRBJ2-1; 12 bases line up with TRBD2. CDR1 is LGHDT and CDR2 is YNNKEL in the germline V gene (reference sequence). This CDR3 has 20 residues. J lost 0 bases, V lost 1 base, and 10 bases had no gene match. CDR3 loop: CASSQVPRVLAGGSYNEQFF. The CDR3 coding sequence is TGTGCCAGCAGCCAAGTCCCGCGCGTACTAGCGGGGGGCTCCTACAATGAGCAGTTCTTC.

The rearrangement links TRBV28 to TRBJ1-6, with D maybe TRBD1 (5 bases). The CDR3 runs to 14 residues. Germline CDR1 is MDHEN and CDR2 is SYDVKM. The V end lost 3 bases, the J end lost 10 bases, and 13 bases lay between the germline ends. The CDR3 nucleotides read TGTGCCAGCAGTTTTGTCCAGGGTAAATCACCCCTCCACTTT. Protein product: CASSFVQGKSPLHF.

This rearrangement joins TRBV19 to TRBJ1-6; 8 nucleotides line up with TRBD1. The CDR3 is made up of 13 amino acids. The germline gives CDR1 LNHDA, CDR2 SQIVND (reference sequence). Losses at the gene ends were 10 bases for V and 10 bases for J; bases not matched to a gene: 9. CDR3 coding DNA: TGTGCCACCCGAGGACAGGGAGGGTCACCCCTCCACTTT. This sequence encodes CATRGQGGSPLHF.